This record looks at one T cell receptor (beta chain) sequence and its context. Its specificity is not known. This sample was included in a study of CXCR3-negative and CXCR3-positive naive CD8 T cells. Study at large: Summed over all libraries, TRB reads came to some 130 million, with about 1.5 +/- 0.3 million per library.

UMI labels and 5' RACE were used to prepare the TRB cDNA libraries. TCRdb reanalyzed the 5' RACE reads and collapses them to one entry per CDR3 protein, without DNA. Its listing shows approximately 96,000 distinct CDR3 sequences. The CDR3 is 16 amino acids. Germline values: CDR1 SEHNR, CDR2 FQNEAQ (reference sequence). Whole-study findings and limits: Naive CXCR3-negative and CXCR3-positive cells had similar TRBV-TRBJ usage; memory differed. Hydrophobicity of TRB CDR3s was greater in CXCR3-positive naive cells than in CXCR3-negative naive cells. Memory CD8+ cells showed much lower diversity, while both naive subsets were comparably high.

The receptor's source is a human donor in good health. Some clones in this sample may be carry-over from other donors' samples. Source material: naive CXCR3+ CD8+ T cells from blood. Subset given: CD45RO-CCR7+CD27+CD95- naive CD8+ T cells expressing CXCR3 (TNR3+). The chain joins TRBV7-9 to TRBJ2-5; checking the TCRdb D call of TRBD1 is not possible without DNA. CDR3: CASSFQPGQGKETQYF.